A single sample gave rise to the 17 T cell receptor beta chains below, sequenced in a study of cytomegalovirus exposure and HLA in healthy donors. The PCR ran on 60 Vbeta and 13 Jbeta primers. The protocol was immunoSEQ multiplex PCR, while the TCRdb copy is restricted to in-frame clones and leaves out a portion. The sample totals 100,000 to 150,000 clones. The sequencing sample was made of PBMCs. The receptors come from a woman in her thirties or forties in good health and CMV-seronegative.

The CDR3 nucleotides read TGTGCCAGCAGCTTAGCGGGGGGGCCCACAGATACGCAGTATTTT. Its protein product is CASSLAGGPTDTQYF. This chain connects TRBV7-9 to TRBJ2-3; D is possibly TRBD2 (7 bases). Trimming shortened V by 0 bases and J by 2 bases, and 9 bases separated the two germline ends. Germline loops: CDR1 SEHNR, CDR2 FQNEAQ (reference sequence). The CDR3 is 15 amino acids.

The chain carries TRBV10-3 and TRBJ1-1; 7 nucleotides align to TRBD1. The V segment lost 6 bases and the J segment 4 bases; nucleotides outside the gene matches: 5. Looked up from germline, CDR1 is ENHRY and CDR2 is SYGVKD. CDR3 length: 13 residues. This CDR3 is CAIRDRVGTEAFF. In nucleotides, the CDR3 is TGTGCCATCAGAGACAGGGTCGGCACTGAAGCTTTCTTT.

This chain joins TRBV2 and TRBJ1-1; weak D call: TRBD1 (5 bases). V lost 11 bases and J 0 bases, leaving 13 bases between the germline ends. Germline V gene lookup returns CDR1 SNHLY and CDR2 FYNNEI. This CDR3 region has 13 residues. CDR3 sequence (DNA): TGTGCCGGCAACGCAGGGATGAACACTGAAGCTTTCTTT. Protein sequence: CAGNAGMNTEAFF.

The rearrangement links TRBV7-9 to TRBJ1-4; 7 positions agree with TRBD1. The ends lost 4 bases at V and 8 bases at J; junction bases unmatched: 4. Germline loops: CDR1 SEHNR, CDR2 FQNEAQ (reference sequence). There are 13 residues in the CDR3. CDR3 region: CASSSRDREKLFF. The CDR3 nucleotides are TGTGCCAGCAGCTCCCGGGACAGAGAAAAACTGTTTTTT.

The chain joins TRBV29-1 to TRBJ2-5; TRBD2 might be the D (6 bases). Germline values: CDR1 SQVTM, CDR2 ANQGSEA. This CDR3 spans 12 amino acids. V lost 8 bases and J lost 5, with 15 bases in between. Here the CDR3 DNA reads TGCAGCTCAGAAGAGGGAGGCGAGACCCAGTACTTC. Its protein is CSSEEGGETQYF.

The rearrangement uses TRBV9 and TRBJ2-5, with D perhaps matching TRBD1 (6 bases). This CDR3 has 13 amino acids. Germline V gene lookup returns CDR1 SGDLS and CDR2 YYNGEE. V was trimmed by 1 base and J by 2 bases, leaving 6 bases between them. The DNA of the CDR3 is TGTGCCAGCAGCGTAACAGGGCAAGAGACCCAGTACTTC. As protein: CASSVTGQETQYF.

The V and J genes are TRBV9 and TRBJ1-4; D is perhaps TRBD1 (6 bases). Germline V gene data show CDR1 as SGDLS and CDR2 as YYNGEE. This CDR3 comprises 15 residues. V was cut by 7 bases and J by 0 bases, with 13 bases left in between. CDR3 DNA sequence: TGTGCCAGCGGGGGCCCATTTGCAACTAATGAAAAACTGTTTTTT. It specifies CASGGPFATNEKLFF.

The chain is built from TRBV7-9 and TRBJ1-2; the D gene is possibly TRBD1 (6 bases). The length of the CDR3 is 13 residues. V shed 3 bases and J shed 6 bases, with 11 bases lying between them. Germline CDR1 SEHNR, CDR2 FQNEAQ (reference sequence). CDR3: CASSFNRANGYTF. Here the CDR3 DNA reads TGTGCCAGCAGCTTTAACAGGGCAAATGGCTACACCTTC.

The chain couples TRBV6-1 to TRBJ1-6, with 8 positions matching TRBD1. Germline V gene data show CDR1 as MNHNS and CDR2 as SASEGT. There are 16 residues in the CDR3. After removal of 4 bases from V and 9 bases from J, the junction contained 11 bases not matched to a gene. The CDR3 here is CASSVSQGARASPLHF. DNA of the CDR3: TGTGCCAGCAGTGTTAGTCAGGGGGCGCGTGCTTCACCCCTCCACTTT.

The chain combines TRBV29-1 with TRBJ2-5, with D possibly matching TRBD1 (6 bases). V lost 0 bases and J lost 1, with 9 bases in between. Germline-derived CDR1 and CDR2 are SQVTM and ANQGSEA. The length of the CDR3 is 14 residues. CDR3 sequence reads: CSVEDRGGQETQYF. DNA for the CDR3: TGCAGCGTTGAAGATCGAGGGGGCCAAGAGACCCAGTACTTC. The full variable domain, in which reference TRBV29-1 and TRBJ2-5 provide the parts outside the CDR3, is SAVISQKPSRDICQRGTSLTIQCQVDSQVTMMFWYRQQPGQSLTLIATANQGSEATYESGFVIDKFPISRPNLTFSTLTVSNMSPEDSSIYLCSVEDRGGQETQYFGPGTRLLVL.

DNA for the CDR3: TGTGCCAGCAGCGGGCAGGACAGGGAGGAATGGGCTTTCTTT. As protein: CASSGQDREEWAFF. The rearrangement links TRBV5-4 to TRBJ1-1; TRBD1 matches at 8 bases. Trimming took 4 bases from V and 11 from J; bases not matched to a gene: 13. The CDR3 runs to 14 residues. Germline CDR1 reads SGHNT; CDR2 reads YYREEE (reference sequence).

The CDR3 region is CASSVAETGSYEQYF. In nucleotides, the CDR3 is TGTGCCAGCAGCGTAGCTGAGACAGGGAGCTACGAGCAGTACTTC. The rearrangement links TRBV9 to TRBJ2-7; TRBD1 matches 7 bases. CDR3 length: 15 residues. With 0 bases clipped from V and 3 bases from J, the junction kept 6 bases outside the gene matches. In germline, CDR1 is SGDLS, CDR2 YYNGEE.

This chain connects TRBV29-1 to TRBJ2-5, with D perhaps TRBD2 (7 bases). The J call is in doubt because the DNA end fits TRBJ2-7 better. CDR3 size: 13 residues. The germline gives CDR1 SQVTM, CDR2 ANQGSEA. This chain's CDR3 is CSGGGGQIYEQYF. The CDR3, as DNA: TGCAGCGGTGGGGGGGGCCAAATATACGAGCAGTACTTC.

The rearrangement uses TRBV7-8 and TRBJ1-2; 7 bases are a match to TRBD1. V shed 1 base and J 3 bases; nucleotides not matched to a gene: 5. The CDR3 extends over 15 amino acids. Germline V gene data show CDR1 as SGHVS and CDR2 as FQNEAQ. The CDR3, as DNA: TGTGCCAGCAGCTTAGATAGGGGGCGGGACTATGGCTACACCTTC. It is translated as CASSLDRGRDYGYTF.

Worth noting for this clone: Germline and junction disagree at one end, which may indicate a read error. This chain links TRBV6-1 with TRBJ1-1; the D gene is possibly TRBD1 (5 bases). The CDR3 runs to 14 residues. Germline CDR1 and CDR2: MNHNS and SASEGT. The CDR3 spells CASGERGLTFEAFF. The DNA of the CDR3 is TGTGCCAGCGGTGAGCGGGGCCTTACTTTTGAAGCTTTCTTT.

The rearrangement joins TRBV6-6 to TRBJ1-5; D not certain. Germline V gene lookup returns CDR1 MNHNY and CDR2 SVGAGI (reference sequence). Trimming left V 2 bases short and J 3 bases short, with 8 bases between. The length of the CDR3 is 14 residues. This CDR3 is CASSYGQNNQPQHF. For the CDR3, the DNA is TGTGCCAGCAGTTACGGGCAGAACAATCAGCCCCAGCATTTT.

J is TRBJ1-1 and V is TRBV6-1; D might be TRBD1 (5 bases). This CDR3 is built from 13 residues. V gave up 1 base and J gave up 6 bases, with 9 bases separating them. Germline V gene lookup returns CDR1 MNHNS and CDR2 SASEGT. The CDR3 reads CASSEDRISEAFF. Written as DNA, the CDR3 is TGTGCCAGCAGTGAAGACAGGATCTCTGAAGCTTTCTTT.